These T cell receptor beta chains were read from a single sample in a study of blood T cells in healthy people across ages. TCRdb re-derived calls from the 5' RACE reads in MiXCR, one entry per CDR3 protein. The sample consists of fewer than 900,000 distinct CDR3 sequences, roughly 40% of them appearing once. Sequencing input: blood. These receptors all come from a young man in good health. Both conserved end residues are part of each CDR3. D genes are given only for firm matches. A clone size is listed for some rows: how often the clone was seen (once, few, many), or a class if it is expanded.

size,V,J,D,CDR3,DNA
few,TRBV7-2,TRBJ1-1,TRBD1,CASRRTRGLDTEAFF,TGTGCCAGCAGACGGACCAGGGGGCTAGACACTGAAGCTTTCTTT
-,TRBV5-1,TRBJ1-1,-,CASSSEAADRNTEAFF,TGCGCCAGCAGCTCCGAAGCCGCGGACAGGAACACTGAAGCTTTCTTT
many,TRBV20-1,TRBJ1-2,-,CSASTGNYGYTF,TGCAGTGCTAGTACTGGGAACTATGGCTACACCTTC
-,TRBV25-1,TRBJ2-7,TRBD1,CASSATGKTYEQYF,TGTGCCAGCAGTGCGACAGGGAAGACCTACGAGCAGTACTTC
few,TRBV6-5,TRBJ1-2,-,CASSYNREANYGYTF,TGTGCCAGCAGTTACAACAGGGAGGCGAACTATGGCTACACCTTC
-,TRBV5-6,TRBJ2-2,TRBD2,CASSSPRIGILAGSTGELFF,TGTGCCAGCAGCTCGCCGAGGATTGGGATTTTAGCGGGATCAACCGGGGAGCTGTTTTTT
-,TRBV6-6,TRBJ1-5,-,CASSPTRGSNQPQHF,TGTGCCAGCAGCCCCACCAGGGGAAGCAATCAGCCCCAGCATTTT
-,TRBV15,TRBJ2-2,TRBD1,CATRGQINTGELFF,TGTGCCACCAGGGGACAGATAAACACCGGGGAGCTGTTTTTT
-,TRBV20-1,TRBJ1-2,-,CSAREGARYYGYTF,TGCAGTGCTAGAGAAGGGGCGAGGTACTATGGCTACACCTTC
-,TRBV2,TRBJ1-2,-,CASSGEGPSGYTF,TGTGCCAGCAGTGGGGAAGGGCCCAGTGGCTACACCTTC
many,TRBV29-1,TRBJ2-3,-,CSVEVAPDTQYF,TGCAGCGTTGAGGTGGCACCAGATACGCAGTATTTT
many,TRBV29-1,TRBJ2-7,-,CSVLGRERHEQYF,TGCAGCGTTTTAGGCCGGGAACGCCACGAGCAGTACTTC
-,TRBV19,TRBJ2-5,TRBD2,CASSTTSGYNEQYF,TGTGCCAGTAGTACGACTAGCGGTTACAATGAGCAGTACTTC
few,TRBV4-3,TRBJ1-1,TRBD1,CASSQDSTGGTEAFF,TGCGCCAGCAGCCAAGATTCGACAGGGGGCACTGAAGCTTTCTTT
-,TRBV4-1,TRBJ1-1,TRBD1,CASSRPGGTGGTNTEAFF,TGCGCCAGCAGCCGACCTGGAGGGACAGGGGGCACGAACACTGAAGCTTTCTTT
many,TRBV4-3,TRBJ2-1,-,CASSQVPTGQGNEQFF,TGCGCCAGCAGCCAAGTTCCGACAGGTCAGGGCAATGAGCAGTTCTTC
few,TRBV20-1,TRBJ2-1,-,CSARLTVYNEQFF,TGCAGTGCTAGATTGACAGTATACAATGAGCAGTTCTTC
-,TRBV6-6,TRBJ1-1,-,CASTSGRTVNTEAFF,TGTGCCAGCACCTCCGGGAGGACAGTGAACACTGAAGCTTTCTTT
-,TRBV20-1,TRBJ2-3,TRBD2,CSAAAGLAGGSTDTQYF,TGCAGTGCTGCCGCGGGACTAGCGGGGGGGAGCACAGATACGCAGTATTTT
many,TRBV9,TRBJ2-5,TRBD1,CASSPGTEETQYF,TGTGCCAGCAGTCCCGGGACAGAAGAGACCCAGTACTTC
-,TRBV29-1,TRBJ2-2,TRBD1,CSVSGVRGRRTGELFF,TGCAGCGTGTCGGGCGTGAGGGGGCGCAGGACCGGGGAGCTGTTTTTT
-,TRBV6-2/TRBV6-3,TRBJ2-7,-,CASSLIREDYEQYF,TGTGCCAGCAGTTTGATCAGGGAGGACTACGAGCAGTACTTC
-,TRBV20-1,TRBJ2-5,-,CSAGPGANQETQYF,TGCAGTGCGGGCCCCGGGGCCAACCAAGAGACCCAGTACTTC
-,TRBV27,TRBJ1-6,TRBD1,CASSFGTGRTLHF,TGTGCCAGCAGTTTCGGGACAGGTAGAACCCTCCACTTT
-,TRBV7-2,TRBJ2-2,TRBD1,CASSWGTGGGELFF,TGTGCCAGCAGCTGGGGTACAGGGGGCGGGGAGCTGTTTTTT
-,TRBV20-1,TRBJ1-5,-,CSAPDSNNQPQHF,TGCAGTGCACCTGACAGCAACAATCAGCCCCAGCATTTT
-,TRBV3-1,TRBJ2-3,-,CASSRSRSDTQYF,TGTGCCAGCAGCCGAAGTAGGTCCGATACGCAGTATTTT
-,TRBV10-3,TRBJ1-2,-,CAISEPGYYGYTF,TGTGCCATCAGTGAGCCAGGGTACTATGGCTACACCTTC
-,TRBV12-3/TRBV12-4,TRBJ2-1,TRBD2,CASNTREGGQETQFF,TGTGCCAGCAACACCCGGGAGGGGGGCCAAGAGACCCAGTTCTTC
-,TRBV10-2,TRBJ1-6,TRBD1,CASSTPGQGSPLHF,TGCGCCAGCAGTACCCCGGGACAGGGCTCACCCCTCCACTTT